What follows are 16 T cell receptor beta chains derived from one specimen sequenced in a study of T cell repertoires in cytomegalovirus infection. Via MiXCR, TCRdb re-called the reads, giving one row per CDR3 protein. Here the sample spans around 630,000 distinct CDR3 sequences, approximately 24% being singletons. What was sequenced was CD8+ T cells from PBMCs. The receptors were sampled from a human donor in good health (CMV status not recorded). Some clones in this sample may be carry-over from other donors' samples.

J is TRBJ1-5 and V is TRBV4-2; TRBD1 matches 7 bases. This CDR3 region has 19 residues. J gave up 1 base and V 4 bases, and 16 bases lay outside the gene matches. Germline lookup yields CDR1 LGHNA and CDR2 YNFKEQ. The CDR3 DNA reads as TGTGCCAGCAGCCCCTCGACAGGGTACACGGTAGAGAGCAATCAGCCCCAGCATTTT. This sequence encodes CASSPSTGYTVESNQPQHF.

This clonotype was detected a few times. The chain couples TRBV5-1 to TRBJ2-7; 7 bases align to TRBD2. The CDR3 is 14 amino acids. Germline CDR1 reads SGHRS; CDR2 reads YFSETQ. V lost 2 bases and J lost 3; bases outside the gene matches: 5. The CDR3 bases are TGCGCCAGCAGCTTCTCGGGGGAGGGCTACGAGCAGTACTTC. Its translation: CASSFSGEGYEQYF.

The J gene is TRBJ2-1, the V gene TRBV12-3 or TRBV12-4; the D gene could be TRBD1 or TRBD2 (6 bases each). V lost 4 bases to trimming and J lost 0 bases, with 16 bases between them. This CDR3 is built from 17 residues. This chain's CDR3 is CASSSGGTSSSYNEQFF. The CDR3 DNA reads TGTGCCAGCAGTTCCGGGGGCACATCTTCCTCCTACAATGAGCAGTTCTTC.

This clonotype was seen a single time. The chain is built from TRBV12-5 and TRBJ1-4; 8 bases line up with TRBD1. Germline values: CDR1 LGHNT, CDR2 FRNRAP. V gave up 6 bases and J gave up 8 bases; unmatched junction bases: 5. The CDR3 consists of 13 residues. In nucleotides, the CDR3 is TGTGCTAGTGGAACAGGGGGGGGCGAAAAACTGTTTTTT. It encodes CASGTGGGEKLFF.

In the case of this clonotype: An end of the junction does not agree with germline; a read error may underlie this. The rearrangement links TRBV7-6 to TRBJ1-1; TRBD1 aligns across 7 bases. This CDR3 comprises 12 residues. CDR1 is SGHVS and CDR2 is FNYEAQ in the germline V gene. The CDR3 DNA reads as TGTGCCAGCAGAGACAGGGACAATAAAGCGTTCTTT. Residues: CASRDRDNKAFF.

With respect to this clonotype: The germline gene is not matched at one end of the junction; a read error may be the cause. This chain connects TRBV7-4 to TRBJ2-1, with 12 bases aligning to TRBD2. This CDR3 has 18 residues. Per the germline V gene, CDR1 is SGHVT and CDR2 is SQSDAQ. This CDR3 is CTSSSQLAGGLLYNEQFF. CDR3 sequence (DNA): TGTACCAGCAGCTCTCAACTAGCGGGGGGCCTCCTTTACAATGAGCAGTTCTTC.

In this sample, this clonotype turned up many times. The V gene is TRBV6-6, the J gene TRBJ1-5; tentative D call: TRBD1 (5 bases). The V gene lost 6 bases and the J gene lost 4 bases, with 13 bases spanning the gap. Germline V gives CDR1 MNHNY, CDR2 SVGAGI (reference sequence). The CDR3 loop spans 14 amino acids. CDR3: CASSQAWGNQPQHF. The CDR3 DNA reads as TGTGCCAGCAGCCAAGCTTGGGGGAATCAGCCCCAGCATTTT.

The chain combines TRBV7-9 with TRBJ1-1; TRBD1 aligns across 8 bases. This CDR3 comprises 15 residues. Germline V gene lookup returns CDR1 SEHNR and CDR2 FQNEAQ (reference sequence). V lost 5 bases to trimming and J lost 0 bases; unmatched junction nucleotides: 5. Here the CDR3 reads CASSKGQGMNTEAFF. The CDR3 coding sequence is TGTGCCAGCAGCAAAGGACAGGGTATGAACACTGAAGCTTTCTTT.

This clonotype was observed at least ten times. The J gene is TRBJ2-5, the V gene TRBV7-6; 7 bases agree with TRBD1. CDR3 length: 11 amino acids. Germline loops: CDR1 SGHVS, CDR2 FNYEAQ. V lost 6 bases, J lost 9 bases, and 4 bases stayed unmatched. This CDR3 reads CASSQGGAQYF. Here the CDR3 DNA reads TGTGCCAGCAGTCAAGGGGGCGCCCAGTACTTC.

The rearrangement links TRBV28 to TRBJ2-1; TRBD2 aligns across 10 bases. Germline V gives CDR1 MDHEN, CDR2 SYDVKM. V was clipped by 2 bases and J by 7 bases; unmatched bases: 5. The CDR3 is 15 amino acids. Here the CDR3 reads CASSLGLAVTNEQFF. The CDR3 bases are TGTGCCAGCAGTTTAGGACTAGCGGTTACGAATGAGCAGTTCTTC.

This clonotype has at least ten counts. The V call is TRBV20-1, the J call TRBJ1-1; D gene uncertain. This CDR3 is 10 amino acids long. Germline loops: CDR1 DFQATT, CDR2 SNEGSKA (reference sequence). V was clipped by 7 bases and J by 10 bases, with 13 bases between them. Here the CDR3 reads CSVAGLAAFF. CDR3 nucleotides: TGCAGTGTAGCGGGTTTGGCAGCTTTCTTT.

This clonotype was counted between two and nine times. CDR3 sequence: CASRPDRGNSYEQYV. CDR3 DNA sequence: TGTGCCAGCAGACCAGACAGGGGGAACTCCTACGAGCAGTACGTC. The chain joins TRBV7-9 to TRBJ2-7; 9 positions agree with TRBD1. This CDR3 is built from 15 residues. CDR1 and CDR2 from the germline V gene are SEHNR and FQNEAQ (reference sequence). V lost 6 bases, J lost 0 bases, and 6 bases stayed unmatched.

This clonotype was counted many times. V usage is TRBV7-2 and J usage is TRBJ1-5; D uncertain. The CDR3 runs 15 residues. Germline CDR1 reads SGHTA; CDR2 reads FQGNSA. The V end was cut by 2 bases, the J end by 0 bases, with 8 bases between. CDR3 in DNA: TGTGCCAGCAGCTTATGGGGAAATAGCAATCAGCCCCAGCATTTT. It specifies CASSLWGNSNQPQHF.

This chain joins TRBV2 and TRBJ2-6; 8 bases match TRBD2. V dropped 9 bases and J dropped 2; count of bases not matched to a gene: 6. The CDR3 covers 15 residues. Germline assignment: CDR1 SNHLY and CDR2 FYNNEI. The CDR3 coding sequence is TGTGCCAGATTCGGGGGGGGCGCTGGGGCCAACGTCCTGACTTTC. Protein sequence: CARFGGGAGANVLTF. Full variable domain (remainder filled in from reference TRBV2 and TRBJ2-6): EPEVTQTPSHQVTQMGQEVILRCVPISNHLYFYWYRQILGQKVEFLVSFYNNEISEKSEIFDDQFSVERPDGSNFTLKIRSTKLEDSAMYFCARFGGGAGANVLTFGAGSRLTVL.

In the case of this clonotype: Because the CDR3 is missing its conserved closing phenylalanine or tryptophan, this is likely a read error. V usage is TRBV7-6 and J usage is TRBJ1-1; possible D gene TRBD1, 5 bases. Germline CDR1 reads SGHVS; CDR2 reads FNYEAQ. Trimming left V 5 bases short and J 7 bases short, with 17 bases between. This CDR3 spans 14 amino acids. CDR3 residues: CASSPGRRYDEAFL. The CDR3 DNA sequence: TGTGCCAGCAGCCCAGGGAGGCGCTACGATGAAGCTTTCCTT.

This clonotype was counted at least ten times. V is TRBV7-6 and J is TRBJ2-2, with D unclear. CDR3 size: 13 residues. Germline values: CDR1 SGHVS, CDR2 FNYEAQ. V dropped 3 bases and J dropped 0 bases, with 2 bases sitting between them. CDR3 DNA sequence: TGTGCCAGCAGCTTTTCGAACACCGGGGAGCTGTTTTTT. This translates into CASSFSNTGELFF.